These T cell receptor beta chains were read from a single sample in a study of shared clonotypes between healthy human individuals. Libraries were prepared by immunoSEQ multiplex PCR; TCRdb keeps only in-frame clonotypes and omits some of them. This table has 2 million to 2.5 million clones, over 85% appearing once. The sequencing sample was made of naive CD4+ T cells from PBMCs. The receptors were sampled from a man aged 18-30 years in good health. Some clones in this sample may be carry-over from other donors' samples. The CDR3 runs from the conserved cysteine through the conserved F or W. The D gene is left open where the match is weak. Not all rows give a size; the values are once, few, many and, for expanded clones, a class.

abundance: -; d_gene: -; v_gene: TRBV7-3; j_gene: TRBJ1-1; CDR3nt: TGTGCCAGCAGCTTACAAGGGGCCACTGAAGCTTTCTTT; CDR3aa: CASSLQGATEAFF
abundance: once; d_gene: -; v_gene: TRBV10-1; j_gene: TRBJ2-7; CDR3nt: TGCGCCAGCAGTGAGTCGGAATACTACGAGCAGTACTTC; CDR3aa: CASSESEYYEQYF
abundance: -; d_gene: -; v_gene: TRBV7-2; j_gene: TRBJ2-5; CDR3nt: TGTGCCAGCAGCTTTGGACGGGGGCGTGAGACCCAGTACTTC; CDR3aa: CASSFGRGRETQYF
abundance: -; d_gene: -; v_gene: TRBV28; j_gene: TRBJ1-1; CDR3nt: TGTGCCAGCAGTTTAGGGCAACCGGTTGAAGCTTTCTTT; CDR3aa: CASSLGQPVEAFF
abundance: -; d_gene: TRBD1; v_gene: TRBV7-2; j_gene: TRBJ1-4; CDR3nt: TGTGCCAGCAGCCTAGGACAGGGTCGCAATGAAAAACTGTTTTTT; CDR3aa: CASSLGQGRNEKLFF
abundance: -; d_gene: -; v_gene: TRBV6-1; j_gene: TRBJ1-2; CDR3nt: TGTGCCAGCAGTGAAATGCTTGGCATAGGGGGCTACACCTTC; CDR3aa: CASSEMLGIGGYTF
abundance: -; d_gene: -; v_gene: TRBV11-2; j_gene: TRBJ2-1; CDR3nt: TGTGCCAGCAGCTTAACTTCACAGGGCTATGAGCAGTTCTTC; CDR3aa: CASSLTSQGYEQFF
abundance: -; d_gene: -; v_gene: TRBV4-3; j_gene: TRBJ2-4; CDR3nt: TGCGCCAGCAGCCAATCTGTTAGCGGAGCCAAAAACATTCAGTACTTC; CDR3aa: CASSQSVSGAKNIQYF
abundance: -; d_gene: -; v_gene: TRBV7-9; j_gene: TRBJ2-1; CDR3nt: TGTGCCAGCAGCGGGGACGTAAGCTCCTACAATGAGCAGTTCTTC; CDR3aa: CASSGDVSSYNEQFF
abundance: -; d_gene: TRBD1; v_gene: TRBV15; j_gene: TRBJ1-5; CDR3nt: TGTGCCTCCGCGACAGGGACAGCCTTTAGCAATCAGCCCCAGCATTTT; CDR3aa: CASATGTAFSNQPQHF
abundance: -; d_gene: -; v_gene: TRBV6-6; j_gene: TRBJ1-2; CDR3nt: TGTGCCAGCAGTTACTCTCAGGGTCGGACCAGTGGTGGCTACACCTTC; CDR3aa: CASSYSQGRTSGGYTF
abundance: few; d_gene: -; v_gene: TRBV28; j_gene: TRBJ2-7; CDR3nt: TGTGCCAGCAGTTTATCCGCCTACGAGCAGTACTTC; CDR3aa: CASSLSAYEQYF
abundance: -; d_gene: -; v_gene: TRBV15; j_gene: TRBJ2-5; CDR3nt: TGTGCCACCAGCAGAGATAATGGGGAGACCCAGTACTTC; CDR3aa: CATSRDNGETQYF
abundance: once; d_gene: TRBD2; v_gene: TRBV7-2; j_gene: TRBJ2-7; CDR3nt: TGTGCCAGCAGCTTAGGCGGGGGGCCCTATAGAGAGCAGTACTTC; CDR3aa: CASSLGGGPYREQYF
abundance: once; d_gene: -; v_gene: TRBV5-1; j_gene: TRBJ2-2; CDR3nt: TGCGCCAGCAGCCCAGAGGGACTCAGGACCGGGGAGCTGTTTTTT; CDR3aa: CASSPEGLRTGELFF